A selection of T cell receptor beta chains follows, all from one sample in a study of siplizumab effects on memory and regulatory T cells. Using immunoSEQ multiplex PCR, the repertoire was profiled, and TCRdb retains in-frame clones only, with some absent. The profile covers some 100,000 clones, with about 91% appearing a single time and around 0.7% taken by the ten largest. The sequencing sample was made of Tregs sorted from blood. The receptors derive from a human donor in good health. Each CDR3 is given with its conserved first and last residue. A D gene is named only where the DNA matches it firmly. Clone size is shown for a subset of rows, as once, few, many or a class of expanded clone.

j_call: TRBJ2-3; v_call: TRBV6-5; d_call: .; clone_size: .; cdr3_nt: TGTGCCAGCACCTTTCAGGGGACGCAGTATTTT; cdr3_aa: CASTFQGTQYF
j_call: TRBJ2-3; v_call: TRBV5-1; d_call: .; clone_size: .; cdr3_nt: TGCGCCAGCAGCTTGGGGCAGATTAGCACAGATACGCAGTATTTT; cdr3_aa: CASSLGQISTDTQYF
j_call: TRBJ2-7; v_call: TRBV6-1; d_call: TRBD2; clone_size: .; cdr3_nt: TGTGCCAGCCTGAAACCTAGCGGAGGGGATTACGAGCAGTACTTC; cdr3_aa: CASLKPSGGDYEQYF
j_call: TRBJ1-2; v_call: TRBV30; d_call: .; clone_size: .; cdr3_nt: TGTGCCTGGAGTGGGGTCCTCGCGGGGGGCTACACCTTC; cdr3_aa: CAWSGVLAGGYTF
j_call: TRBJ2-1; v_call: TRBV7-9; d_call: .; clone_size: .; cdr3_nt: TGTGCCAGCGGTGATCCCACCCGGTTCGTTCCGGGTGAGCAGTTCTTC; cdr3_aa: CASGDPTRFVPGEQFF
j_call: TRBJ1-5; v_call: TRBV10-3; d_call: .; clone_size: .; cdr3_nt: TGTGCCATCAGTGAGTCGAGGGGGACTCAGCCCCAGCATTTT; cdr3_aa: CAISESRGTQPQHF
j_call: TRBJ2-1; v_call: TRBV5-1; d_call: TRBD1; clone_size: .; cdr3_nt: TGCGCCAGCAGATGGACAGGGGACAATGAGCAGTTCTTC; cdr3_aa: CASRWTGDNEQFF
j_call: TRBJ1-3; v_call: TRBV14; d_call: .; clone_size: .; cdr3_nt: TGTGCCAGCAGCCAGGTGGGACGGACCTCTGGAAACACCATATATTTT; cdr3_aa: CASSQVGRTSGNTIYF
j_call: TRBJ2-5; v_call: TRBV5-1; d_call: .; clone_size: .; cdr3_nt: TGCGCCAGCAGCTTGGGTGCAGACGGAGAGACCCAGTACTTC; cdr3_aa: CASSLGADGETQYF
j_call: TRBJ2-2; v_call: TRBV27; d_call: .; clone_size: .; cdr3_nt: TGTGCCAGCAGTTCCTTAGGGAACACCGGGGAGCTGTTTTTT; cdr3_aa: CASSSLGNTGELFF
j_call: TRBJ2-6; v_call: TRBV18; d_call: TRBD1; clone_size: .; cdr3_nt: TGTGCCAGCTCACCACAGACAACAGGGGTCTCTGGGGCCAACGTCCTGACTTTC; cdr3_aa: CASSPQTTGVSGANVLTF
j_call: TRBJ2-7; v_call: TRBV10-1; d_call: TRBD2; clone_size: .; cdr3_nt: TGCGCCAGCAGTGTTGGCGGGAGCTCCTACGAGCAGTACTTC; cdr3_aa: CASSVGGSSYEQYF
j_call: TRBJ1-1; v_call: TRBV27; d_call: TRBD1; clone_size: .; cdr3_nt: TGTGCCAGCAGTTTATCGCGAGGGACAGGGACTGAAGCTTTCTTT; cdr3_aa: CASSLSRGTGTEAFF
j_call: TRBJ2-3; v_call: TRBV5-1; d_call: .; clone_size: .; cdr3_nt: TGCGCCAGCAGCTTCGGGAGCACGAGTACAACGAGCACAGATACGCAGTATTTT; cdr3_aa: CASSFGSTSTTSTDTQYF
j_call: TRBJ2-4; v_call: TRBV2; d_call: TRBD2; clone_size: .; cdr3_nt: TGTGCCAGCTCCCCTAGCGGGAGACACATTCAGTACTTC; cdr3_aa: CASSPSGRHIQYF
j_call: TRBJ1-1; v_call: TRBV10-3; d_call: TRBD1; clone_size: .; cdr3_nt: TGTGCCATCAGACCAACAGGGGGCACTGAAGCTTTCTTT; cdr3_aa: CAIRPTGGTEAFF
j_call: TRBJ2-7; v_call: TRBV6-1; d_call: TRBD2; clone_size: .; cdr3_nt: TGTGCCACCCGAGAGGCTAGCGGGTACTACGAGCAGTACTTC; cdr3_aa: CATREASGYYEQYF
j_call: TRBJ2-5; v_call: TRBV5-1; d_call: TRBD1; clone_size: few; cdr3_nt: TGCGCCAGCACACCAAGAGACTACGGGACAGAAGAGACCCAGTACTTC; cdr3_aa: CASTPRDYGTEETQYF
j_call: TRBJ2-5; v_call: TRBV5-1; d_call: TRBD2; clone_size: once; cdr3_nt: TGCGCCAGCAGCCCGCTGGGGGCGGGAGGAGGGGAGACCCAGTACTTC; cdr3_aa: CASSPLGAGGGETQYF
j_call: TRBJ2-3; v_call: TRBV10-2; d_call: .; clone_size: .; cdr3_nt: TGCGCCAGCAGTGAGACTAGCCTATCGAGTGGTACGCAGTATTTT; cdr3_aa: CASSETSLSSGTQYF
j_call: TRBJ1-5; v_call: TRBV15; d_call: .; clone_size: .; cdr3_nt: TGTGCCACCAGCTGGCGGGATAGCAATCAGCCCCAGCATTTT; cdr3_aa: CATSWRDSNQPQHF
j_call: TRBJ2-3; v_call: TRBV19; d_call: TRBD2; clone_size: once; cdr3_nt: TGTGCCAGTAGTCAGACTAGCGGAGAGAGCACAGATACGCAGTATTTT; cdr3_aa: CASSQTSGESTDTQYF
j_call: TRBJ2-3; v_call: TRBV5-1; d_call: .; clone_size: .; cdr3_nt: TGCGCCAGCAGCTTGGTGTCGGCAGATACGCAGTATTTT; cdr3_aa: CASSLVSADTQYF
j_call: TRBJ1-1; v_call: TRBV5-5; d_call: .; clone_size: .; cdr3_nt: TGTGCCAGCAGCTTGGTGCGTGGGACTGAAGCTTTCTTT; cdr3_aa: CASSLVRGTEAFF